Sequencing of this TCR beta chain was carried out in a study of CD8 T cells in ankylosing spondylitis. The study's findings and limits: A TCR beta motif made of about 8 highly homologous variants seemed typical of ankylosing spondylitis blood.

Germline assignment: CDR1 MNHEY and CDR2 SVGAGI. This CDR3 contains 15 residues. Trimming took off 4 bases at V and 6 bases at J, with 16 bases between the two ends. This clonotype has at least ten counts. The antigen is not known. Using its own MiXCR run on the 5' RACE reads, TCRdb lists one record per CDR3 protein. The sample carries more than 400,000 distinct CDR3 sequences, over 4% recorded once. Sequencing was done on a sample of blood, either unsorted or a sorted T cell fraction (not recorded which). The J gene is TRBJ2-1, the V gene TRBV6-5; perhaps TRBD2 as D (6 bases). The receptor was derived from a male donor with ankylosing spondylitis. CDR3 residues: CASSSTGLPPNEQFF. CDR3 nucleotide sequence: TGTGCCAGCAGTTCCACGGGACTCCCACCCAATGAGCAGTTCTTC.